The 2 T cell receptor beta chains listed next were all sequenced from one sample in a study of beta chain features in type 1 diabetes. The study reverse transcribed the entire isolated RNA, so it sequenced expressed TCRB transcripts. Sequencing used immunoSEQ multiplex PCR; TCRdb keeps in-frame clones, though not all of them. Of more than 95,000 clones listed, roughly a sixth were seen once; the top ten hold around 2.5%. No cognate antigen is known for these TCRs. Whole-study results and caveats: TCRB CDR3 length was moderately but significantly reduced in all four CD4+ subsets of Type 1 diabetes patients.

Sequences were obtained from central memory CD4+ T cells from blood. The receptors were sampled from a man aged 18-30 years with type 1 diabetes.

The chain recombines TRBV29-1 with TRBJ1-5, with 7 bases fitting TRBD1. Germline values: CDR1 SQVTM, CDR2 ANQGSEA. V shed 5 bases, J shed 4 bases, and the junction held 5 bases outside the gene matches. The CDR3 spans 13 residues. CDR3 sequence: CSVLGQANQPQHF. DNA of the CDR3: TGCAGCGTTTTAGGACAGGCGAATCAGCCCCAGCATTTT.

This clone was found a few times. CDR3 nucleotides: TGTGCCAGCAGCTCGGGCGCCAGGGCCCAGGCCGAGCAGTACTTC. It translates to CASSSGARAQAEQYF. The gene calls are TRBV5-6 and TRBJ2-7, with D perhaps TRBD1 (5 bases). The V gene lost 3 bases and the J gene lost 6 bases, with 19 bases spanning the gap. Germline V gene data show CDR1 as SGHDT and CDR2 as YYEEEE. The length of the CDR3 is 15 residues.